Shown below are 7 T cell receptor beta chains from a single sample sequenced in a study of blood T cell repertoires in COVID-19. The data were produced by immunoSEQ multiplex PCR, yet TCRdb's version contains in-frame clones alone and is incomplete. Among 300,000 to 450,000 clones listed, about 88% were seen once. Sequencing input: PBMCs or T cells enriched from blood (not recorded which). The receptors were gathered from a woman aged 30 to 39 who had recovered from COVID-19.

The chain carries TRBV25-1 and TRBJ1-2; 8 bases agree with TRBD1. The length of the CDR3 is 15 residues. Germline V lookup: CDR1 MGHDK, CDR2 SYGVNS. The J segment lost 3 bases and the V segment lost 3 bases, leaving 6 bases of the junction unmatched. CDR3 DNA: TGTGCCAGCAGTGATATTGGGACAGGACACTATGGCTACACCTTC. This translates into CASSDIGTGHYGYTF.

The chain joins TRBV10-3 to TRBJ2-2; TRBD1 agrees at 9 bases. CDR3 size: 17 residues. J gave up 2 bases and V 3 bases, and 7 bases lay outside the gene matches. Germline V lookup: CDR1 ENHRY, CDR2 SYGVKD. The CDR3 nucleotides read TGTGCCATCAGTGATCATGGACAGGGGATTAACACCGGGGAGCTGTTTTTT. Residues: CAISDHGQGINTGELFF.

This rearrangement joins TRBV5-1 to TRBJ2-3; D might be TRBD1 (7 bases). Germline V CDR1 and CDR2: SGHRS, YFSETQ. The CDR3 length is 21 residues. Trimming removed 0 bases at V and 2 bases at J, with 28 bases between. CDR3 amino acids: CASSLGPRQGGIGPFTDTQYF. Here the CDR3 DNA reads TGCGCCAGCAGCTTGGGACCGAGACAGGGAGGAATAGGCCCGTTCACAGATACGCAGTATTTT.

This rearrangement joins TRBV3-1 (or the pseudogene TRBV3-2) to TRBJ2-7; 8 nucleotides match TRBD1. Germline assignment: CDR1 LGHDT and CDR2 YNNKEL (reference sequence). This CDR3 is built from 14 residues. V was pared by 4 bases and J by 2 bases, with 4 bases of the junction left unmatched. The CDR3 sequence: CASSPDRDAYEQYF. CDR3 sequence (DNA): TGTGCCAGCAGCCCGGACAGGGACGCCTACGAGCAGTACTTC.

CDR3 protein: CASRTIRTDFLNTEAFF. CDR3 coding DNA: TGTGCCAGCAGAACTATTCGGACAGACTTCCTGAACACTGAAGCTTTCTTT. V and J are TRBV27 and TRBJ1-1, with a tentative D call TRBD1 (6 bases). The CDR3 runs 17 residues. Germline lookup yields CDR1 MNHEY and CDR2 SMNVEV (reference sequence). Trimming stripped 6 bases from V and 0 bases from J, with 20 bases between.

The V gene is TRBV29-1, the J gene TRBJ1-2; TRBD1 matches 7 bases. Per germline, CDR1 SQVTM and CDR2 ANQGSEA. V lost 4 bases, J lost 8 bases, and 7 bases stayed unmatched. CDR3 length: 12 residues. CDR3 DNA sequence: TGCAGCGTTGCGGGGCAGGGGGAGGGCTACACCTTC. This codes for CSVAGQGEGYTF.

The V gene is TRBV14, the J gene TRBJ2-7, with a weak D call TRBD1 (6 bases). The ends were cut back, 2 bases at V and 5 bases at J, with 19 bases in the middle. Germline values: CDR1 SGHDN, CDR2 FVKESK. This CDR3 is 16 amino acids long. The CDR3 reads CASSQRGFSDGDEQYF. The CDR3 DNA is TGTGCCAGCAGCCAAAGGGGGTTTTCGGACGGCGACGAGCAGTACTTC.